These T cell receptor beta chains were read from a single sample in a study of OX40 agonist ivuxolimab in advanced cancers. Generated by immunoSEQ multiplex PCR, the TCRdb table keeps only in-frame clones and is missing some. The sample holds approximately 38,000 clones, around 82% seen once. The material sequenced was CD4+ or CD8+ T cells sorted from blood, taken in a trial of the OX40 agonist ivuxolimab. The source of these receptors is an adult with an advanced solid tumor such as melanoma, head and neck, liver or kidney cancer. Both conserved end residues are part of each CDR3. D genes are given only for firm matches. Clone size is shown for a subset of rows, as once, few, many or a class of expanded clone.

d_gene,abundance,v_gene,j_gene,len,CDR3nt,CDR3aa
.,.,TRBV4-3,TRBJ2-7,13,TGCGCCAGCAGCCTTCGATCAGGGAGCGAGCAGTACTTC,CASSLRSGSEQYF
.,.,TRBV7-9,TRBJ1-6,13,TGTGCCAGCAGCTTAAGCTTTGGTTCACCCCTCCACTTT,CASSLSFGSPLHF
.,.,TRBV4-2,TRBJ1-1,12,TGTGCCAGCAGCCTACCCGGCATTGAAGCTTTCTTT,CASSLPGIEAFF
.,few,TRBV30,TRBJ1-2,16,TGTGCCTGGAGTGTACAACACCCCCTTAGGGGATATGGCTACACCTTC,CAWSVQHPLRGYGYTF
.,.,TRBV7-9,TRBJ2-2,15,TGTGCCAGCAGCTCCGAGGGACACCTCACCGGGGAGCTGTTTTTT,CASSSEGHLTGELFF
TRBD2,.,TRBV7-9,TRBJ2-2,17,TGTGCCAGCAGCTCCGGACTAGCGGGAGGATGGACCGGGGAGCTGTTTTTT,CASSSGLAGGWTGELFF
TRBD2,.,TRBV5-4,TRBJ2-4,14,TGTGCCAGCAGCCCATCTAGCGGGAGTGACATTCAGTACTTC,CASSPSSGSDIQYF
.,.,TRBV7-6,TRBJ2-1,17,TGTGCCAGCAGCTCGCCCTTACCTTGGACTCCCTACAATGAGCAGTTCTTC,CASSSPLPWTPYNEQFF
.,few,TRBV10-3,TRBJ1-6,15,TGTGCCATCAGTGAGTCGCGGCAGATCAATTCACCCCTCCACTTT,CAISESRQINSPLHF
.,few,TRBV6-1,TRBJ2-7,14,TGTGCCACCCTCCCCGGCTTATCAGCCTACGAGCAGTACTTC,CATLPGLSAYEQYF
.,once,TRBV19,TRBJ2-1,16,TGTGCCAGTAGTATTGGGGGGGCTATGTCCTACAATGAGCAGTTCTTC,CASSIGGAMSYNEQFF
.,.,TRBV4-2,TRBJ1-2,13,TGTGCCAGCAGCTTGGTCGAGGACTATGGCTACACCTTC,CASSLVEDYGYTF
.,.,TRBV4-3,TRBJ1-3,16,TGCGCCAGCAGCCAAGATGTAGGGGGGCTAGGAAACACCATATATTTT,CASSQDVGGLGNTIYF
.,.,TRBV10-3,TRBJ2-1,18,TGTGCCATCAGAGGTGACGGTAGGAACAGGAGCATCAACAATGAGCAGTTCTTC,CAIRGDGRNRSINNEQFF
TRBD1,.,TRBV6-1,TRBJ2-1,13,TGTGCCAGCAGTCAAGAGGACAGGGATCGGCAGTTCTTC,CASSQEDRDRQFF